This T cell receptor beta chain was captured in a study of blood T cells in healthy people across ages (dated by TCRdb to 2014 to 2015). With regard to the full study: In model experiments, roughly one uniquely barcoded TCR beta cDNA molecule per two T cells was captured by template switching. The donors were divided into four age groups: young (average 16 years), middle-aged (over 35), aged (around 59) and long-lived (82). The study measured age-related changes in TCR beta repertoire diversity using deep sequencing normalized with unique cDNA molecular identifiers. Two additional independent replicas of 1 million unique cDNA reads from the same blood draw were analyzed for two donors (one aged 18 to 30 and one aged 80 or older).

A word on this clonotype: It lacks a known antigen. No much larger clone is present one base from it, and per-base qualities are unavailable.

Study-wide conclusions, independent of this receptor: Observed TCR beta diversity per million T cells fell roughly linearly with age, and a significant reduction was already apparent by age roughly 41. Because profiling used bulk unsorted PBMCs, naive and antigen-experienced compartments could not be compared conclusively. Observed TCR beta diversity correlated strongly with the percentage of naive T cells measured by flow cytometry. Compared with the aged group, the long-lived group had more naive CD4+ T cells, fewer expanded clones and increased TCR diversity, suggesting age selection. Estimates of total diversity from one million sequenced T cells were regarded as lower bounds and underestimates. The CMV infection status of donors was not known, potentially confounding age-related changes in expanded clonotypes.

The protocol used for the library was 5' RACE. The instrument given in TCRdb is Illumina HiSeq 2500. A second roughly 6 to 12 cycle PCR used a sample-barcoded 5' primer and a J-beta primer mix. A template-switch 5' adaptor carrying 12 random nucleotides introduced a unique molecular identifier onto each TCR beta cDNA molecule. Each sample yielded at least 2.5 million CDR3-containing paired-end reads. All of the RNA was converted into first-strand cDNA using the Mint cDNA synthesis kit, with a TRBC-specific oligonucleotide serving as the primer. All cDNA was treated with uracil-DNA glycosylase and then went through a first 18-cycle PCR with the universal primers M1SS and BC2_uni_R. Per the authors' processing: For normalization, 1 million high-quality reads were randomly selected from each sample, with every read carrying a distinct molecular identifier. Reads with shared molecular identifiers were discarded instead of being binned into consensus sequences. MiTCR, run with a Q25 quality threshold and the strictest error-elimination algorithm, handled CDR3 identification, clonotype clustering and error correction. Lower-bound total TCR beta diversity was estimated with a nonparametric unseen species model using Euler transformation. The public reads were quality trimmed at Q25 with fastp and then assembled into clones with MiXCR by TCRdb, keeping productive beta chains. Every entry covers one CDR3 protein and lists the most common genes and DNA from its rows. The V and J calls here are based on TCRdb, not the publication. The sample includes approximately 780,000 distinct CDR3 sequences, with roughly 25% observed a single time. The top ten hold 3% of the sample.

Systemically healthy Caucasian individuals from Russia, 35 to 40 in total and aged about 6 to 90 years, were included as donors. Each donor gave roughly 11 milliliters of peripheral blood, drawn into EDTA-treated Vacutainer tubes. PBMCs were isolated by Ficoll-Paque density-gradient centrifugation, with at least 6 million obtained per sample. Trizol reagent was used to extract total RNA from the PBMCs, yielding at least 6 micrograms per sample. For every donor, an aliquot of PBMCs went through flow cytometry to measure the percentages of naive CD45RAhigh/CD27high T cells. This sample also appeared in a second study, on T cells of mothers and their children. The second investigation adds: The donors were nine systemically healthy Caucasian individuals, made up of three mothers and their six children. cDNA synthesis consumed the entire amount of extracted RNA, loaded at around 1.5 ug RNA in each 15 ul reaction. In the second PCR, sample barcodes and 2-4 random nucleotides were introduced via the M1S primer. More than 9 million TCR beta CDR3 reads were obtained from each mother, and 2.5 million to 3.5 million reads were obtained from each child. In both related and unrelated pairs, thymic selection shapes the output of TCR recombination in a similar way, with inherited differences having only a minor effect. Normalized repertoire overlap was always found to be slightly, but never significantly, higher in related mother-child pairs than in unrelated mother-child pairs. With a sensitivity of approximately 100 clones per million clonotypes, no persistent microchimeric T cell clones were detected. To look for features that set related mother-child pairs apart from unrelated individuals, the researchers ran deep NGS to compare the TCR beta repertoires of mothers and children. On average, the children were approximately 12 +/- 4 years old, while the mothers were about 40 +/- 4 years old. After adapter ligation with NEBNext reagents, the libraries were sequenced on Illumina HiSeq 2000 with 100+100 nt paired-end reads. To prevent cross-contamination, the mother and child libraries were prepared one month apart and sequenced in separate runs. For each donor, between roughly 500,000 and 2,300,000 distinct TCR beta clonotypes were identified. Naive TCR beta clonotypes were estimated from low-frequency clonotypes matched to each donor's FACS-determined naive share, without sorting.

The sample taken for sequencing was blood. This clonotype originated in a boy younger than 18 in good health.

The DNA sequence reads TGCAGTGCTAGACAGGACATCGTACAAGAGACCCAGTACTTC. Translated, it gives CSARQDIVQETQYF. The chain is made from TRBV20-1 and TRBJ2-5, and the D gene may be TRBD1, 5 bases matching. The germline V gene (reference sequence) yields DFQATT for CDR1 and SNEGSKA for CDR2. V and J lose 2 bases and 2 bases, and a span of 12 bases separates them. The CDR3 runs 14 residues from the cysteine to the phenylalanine. Only the CDR3 DNA stays, 42 bases, in frame from base 1.